The rows below give T cell receptor beta chains drawn from one sample of a study of T cells generated in artificial thymic organoids. In TCRdb, the 5' RACE reads were re-called with MiXCR into one record per CDR3 protein. The data show 7,500 to 10,000 distinct CDR3 sequences, 15% to 20% seen once. Sequencing used naive CD8+ T cells from the thymus. These receptors all come from a human donor who gave cord blood stem cells for thymic organoid culture, a cardiac surgery patient who gave postnatal thymus, or a blood donor (not recorded which). CDR3s include the opening cysteine and the closing phenylalanine or tryptophan. Expanded clones get a size class; other rows say once, few or many, or leave the size out.

TRBJ2-1 | TRBV12-3/TRBV12-4 | medium-sized | CASSPGTGVREQFF
TRBJ2-1 | TRBV5-1 | medium-sized | CASSLASKREWTYNEQFF
TRBJ2-1 | TRBV7-6 | NA | CASSLGPVGATNEQFF
TRBJ2-7 | TRBV4-1 | few | CASSPRVTGQGAYEQYF
TRBJ2-1 | TRBV12-3/TRBV12-4 | medium-sized | CASSYTSPNNEQFF
TRBJ2-2 | TRBV11-2 | medium-sized | CASRWGHGELFF
TRBJ2-1 | TRBV4-1 | NA | CASSRGRGEYEQFF
TRBJ2-3 | TRBV20-1 | many | CSARGMVRGGVDTQYF
TRBJ2-1 | TRBV12-3/TRBV12-4 | few | CATPGDSPLQFF
TRBJ2-2 | TRBV12-3/TRBV12-4 | medium-sized | CASSFGETGELFF
TRBJ2-5 | TRBV12-3/TRBV12-4 | NA | CASGPPGPNCWQETQYF
TRBJ2-7 | TRBV3-1 | medium-sized | CASSQGAGITFLHPHF
TRBJ2-1 | TRBV5-1 | medium-sized | CASSSLGLAGQFF
TRBJ2-1 | TRBV11-2 | NA | CACSSDPVGTGAYNEQFF
TRBJ2-1 | TRBV27 | NA | CASSLNPYNEQFF
TRBJ2-7 | TRBV3-1 | medium-sized | CASSRSAGGLSYEQYF
TRBJ2-1 | TRBV6-6 | NA | CASSYRDEQFF
TRBJ1-1 | TRBV7-3 | medium-sized | CASSLTRQGRTEAFF
TRBJ2-5 | TRBV4-3 | medium-sized | CASSQDLGWEEETQYF
TRBJ2-1 | TRBV12-3/TRBV12-4 | many | CASKDGTGVPTNEQFF
TRBJ1-1 | TRBV28 | medium-sized | CASSLLGGNTEAFF
TRBJ2-1 | TRBV11-1 | medium-sized | CASSFSSRLAGAANEQFF
TRBJ2-7 | TRBV20-1 | many | CSAYLAGGCEQYF
TRBJ2-1 | TRBV5-4 | NA | CASSFSTSGRSEQFF
TRBJ1-1 | TRBV15 | many | CATSSGILVNTEAFF
TRBJ2-7 | TRBV29-1 | medium-sized | CSVEGLGYEQYF
TRBJ2-1 | TRBV6-1 | NA | CASSEFSGRPKEQFF
TRBJ2-3 | TRBV10-3 | few | CAISESGGLAGSDTQYF
TRBJ2-7 | TRBV29-1 | medium-sized | CSVEPGPEEQYF
TRBJ2-1 | TRBV20-1 | medium-sized | CSARDLGNYNEQFF
TRBJ1-4 | TRBV6-1 | medium-sized | CASSDIVLRDRDREKLFF
TRBJ2-5 | TRBV27 | few | CASRLWNEETQYF
TRBJ2-6 | TRBV27 | medium-sized | CASSLSAKTRTGLGGANVLTF
TRBJ2-5 | TRBV28 | medium-sized | CASSRPRETQYF
TRBJ2-7 | TRBV13 | medium-sized | CASSETSGREYEQYF
TRBJ1-1 | TRBV20-1 | NA | CSAREGFTGTATEAFF
TRBJ1-2 | TRBV21-1 | medium-sized | CASSKVQVLSYGYTF